This record looks at one T cell receptor (beta chain) sequence and its context. What it binds is unknown. Other autoimmune diseases, uncontrolled infections, pregnancy or lactation excluded patients from enrollment. Scientists amplified the TCR beta CDR3 regions from RNA transcripts. First-round RT-PCR used HTBI primers; second-round multiplex PCR followed. Each CDR3 protein is one row after TCRdb ran MiXCR on the multiplex PCR reads. The sample has 200,000 to 300,000 distinct CDR3 sequences, about 46% seen once. The data derive from a study of Graves' ophthalmopathy and Graves' hyperthyroidism. In the study overall: Peripheral blood was collected at initial diagnosis, before any treatment.

The V gene lost 6 bases and the J gene lost 11 bases, with 13 bases spanning the gap. The CDR3 has 11 residues. The study, taken as a whole, reports: The study's model predicted ophthalmopathy progression at about 68% sensitivity and about 72% specificity. The authors also found most expanded thyroid clonotypes above 0.001 frequency in blood.

Sequenced input: peripheral blood. This TCR was recovered from an adult man with Graves' ophthalmopathy. The chain has TRBV12-3 or TRBV12-4 and TRBJ1-1, with D unclear. CDR3 amino acids: CASSPGEGAFF. CDR3 nucleotide sequence: TGTGCCAGCAGCCCCGGGGAAGGGGCTTTCTTT.